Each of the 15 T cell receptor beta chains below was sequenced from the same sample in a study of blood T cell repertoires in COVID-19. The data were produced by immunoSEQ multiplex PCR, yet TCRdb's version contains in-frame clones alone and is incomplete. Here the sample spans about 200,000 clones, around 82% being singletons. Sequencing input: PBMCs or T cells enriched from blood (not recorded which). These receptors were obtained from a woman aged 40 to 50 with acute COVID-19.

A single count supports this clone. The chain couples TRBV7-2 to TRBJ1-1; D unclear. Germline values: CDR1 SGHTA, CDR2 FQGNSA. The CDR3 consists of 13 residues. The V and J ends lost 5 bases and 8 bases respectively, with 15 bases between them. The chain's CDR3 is CASSLARLGEAFF. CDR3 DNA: TGTGCCAGCAGCCTGGCGCGACTCGGGGAAGCTTTCTTT.

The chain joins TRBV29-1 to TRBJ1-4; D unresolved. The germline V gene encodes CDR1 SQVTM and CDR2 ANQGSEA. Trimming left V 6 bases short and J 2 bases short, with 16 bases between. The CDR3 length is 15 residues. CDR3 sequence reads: CSVRAGGFTNEKLFF. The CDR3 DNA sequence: TGCAGCGTGCGGGCCGGCGGATTTACTAATGAAAAACTGTTTTTT.

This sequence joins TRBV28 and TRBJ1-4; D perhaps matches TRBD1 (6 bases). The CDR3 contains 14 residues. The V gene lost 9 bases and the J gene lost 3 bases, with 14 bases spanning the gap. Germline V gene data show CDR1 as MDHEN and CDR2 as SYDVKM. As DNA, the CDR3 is TGTGCCAGTAGGGGGGGAGTATCTAATGAAAAACTGTTTTTT. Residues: CASRGGVSNEKLFF.

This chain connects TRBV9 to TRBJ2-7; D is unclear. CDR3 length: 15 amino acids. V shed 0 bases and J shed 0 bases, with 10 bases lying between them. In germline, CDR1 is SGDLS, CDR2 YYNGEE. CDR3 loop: CASSVVSPVSYEQYF. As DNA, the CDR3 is TGTGCCAGCAGCGTAGTGTCACCGGTCTCCTACGAGCAGTACTTC.

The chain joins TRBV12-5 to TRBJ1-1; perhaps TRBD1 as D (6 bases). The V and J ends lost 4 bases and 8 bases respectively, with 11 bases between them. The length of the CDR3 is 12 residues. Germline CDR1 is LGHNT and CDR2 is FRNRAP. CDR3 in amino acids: CASGYRTAEAFF. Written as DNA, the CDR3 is TGTGCTAGTGGTTACCGGACAGCGGAAGCTTTCTTT.

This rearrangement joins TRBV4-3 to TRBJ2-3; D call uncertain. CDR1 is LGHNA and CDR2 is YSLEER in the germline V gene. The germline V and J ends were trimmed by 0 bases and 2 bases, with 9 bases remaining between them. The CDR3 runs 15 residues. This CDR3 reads CASSQDLGYTDTQYF. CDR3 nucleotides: TGCGCCAGCAGCCAAGATCTGGGCTACACAGATACGCAGTATTTT.

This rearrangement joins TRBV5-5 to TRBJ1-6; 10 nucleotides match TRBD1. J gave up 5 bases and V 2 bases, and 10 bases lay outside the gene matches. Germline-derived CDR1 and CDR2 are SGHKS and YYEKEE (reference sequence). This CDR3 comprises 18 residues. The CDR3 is CASSFPPGQGINNSPLHF. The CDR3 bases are TGTGCCAGCAGCTTCCCTCCGGGACAGGGGATTAATAATTCACCCCTCCACTTT.

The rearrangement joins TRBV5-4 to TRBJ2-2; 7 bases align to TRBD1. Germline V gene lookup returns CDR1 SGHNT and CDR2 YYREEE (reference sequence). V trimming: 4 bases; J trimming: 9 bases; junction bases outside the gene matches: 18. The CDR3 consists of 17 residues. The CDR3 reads CASSLDTGASRFRELFF. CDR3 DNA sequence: TGTGCCAGCAGCCTGGACACAGGGGCCTCGAGGTTCCGGGAGCTGTTTTTT.

CDR3 residues: CASSFNGGGETQYF. As DNA, the CDR3 is TGTGCCAGCAGCTTTAATGGGGGAGGGGAGACCCAGTACTTC. The V and J genes are TRBV7-8 and TRBJ2-5, with 7 bases identical to TRBD2. The CDR3 is 14 amino acids. CDR1 and CDR2 (germline): SGHVS, FQNEAQ. The ends lost 3 bases at V and 5 bases at J; junction bases unmatched: 6.

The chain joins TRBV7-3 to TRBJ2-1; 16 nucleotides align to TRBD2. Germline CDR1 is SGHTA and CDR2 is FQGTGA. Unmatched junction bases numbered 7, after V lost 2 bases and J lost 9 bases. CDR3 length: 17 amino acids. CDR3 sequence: CASSLGTSGRAGTEQFF. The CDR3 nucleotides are TGTGCCAGCAGCTTAGGGACTAGCGGGAGGGCCGGGACTGAGCAGTTCTTC. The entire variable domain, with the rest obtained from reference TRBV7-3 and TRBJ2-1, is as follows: GAGVSQTPSNKVTEKGKYVELRCDPISGHTALYWYRQSLGQGPEFLIYFQGTGAADDSGLPNDRFFAVRPEGSVSTLKIQRTERGDSAVYLCASSLGTSGRAGTEQFFGPGTRLTVL.

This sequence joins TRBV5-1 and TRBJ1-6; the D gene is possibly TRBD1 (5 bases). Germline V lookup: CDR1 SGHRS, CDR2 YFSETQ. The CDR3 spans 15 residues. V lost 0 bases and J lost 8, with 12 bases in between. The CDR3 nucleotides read TGCGCCAGCAGCTTGGGGCCCAGGGATTATTCACCCCTCCACTTT. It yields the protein CASSLGPRDYSPLHF.

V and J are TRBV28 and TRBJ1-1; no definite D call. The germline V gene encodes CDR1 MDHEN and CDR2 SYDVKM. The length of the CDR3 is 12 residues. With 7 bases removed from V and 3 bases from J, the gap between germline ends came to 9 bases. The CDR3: CASKSPYTEAFF. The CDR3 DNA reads TGTGCCAGCAAGAGCCCTTACACTGAAGCTTTCTTT.

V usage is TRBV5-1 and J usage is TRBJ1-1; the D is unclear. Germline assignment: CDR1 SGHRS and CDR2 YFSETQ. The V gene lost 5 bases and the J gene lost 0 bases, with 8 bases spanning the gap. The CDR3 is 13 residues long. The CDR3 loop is CASRQTMNTEAFF. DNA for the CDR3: TGCGCCAGCAGACAGACTATGAACACTGAAGCTTTCTTT.

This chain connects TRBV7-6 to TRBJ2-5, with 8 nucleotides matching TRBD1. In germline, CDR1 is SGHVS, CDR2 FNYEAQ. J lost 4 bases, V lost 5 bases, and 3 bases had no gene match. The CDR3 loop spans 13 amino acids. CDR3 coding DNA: TGTGCCAGCAGCACCGACAGGGGAGAGACCCAGTACTTC. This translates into CASSTDRGETQYF. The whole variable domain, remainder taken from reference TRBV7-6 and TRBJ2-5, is GAGVSQSPRYKVTKRGQDVALRCDPISGHVSLYWYRQALGQGPEFLTYFNYEAQQDKSGLPNDRFSAERPEGSISTLTIQRTEQRDSAMYRCASSTDRGETQYFGPGTRLLVL.

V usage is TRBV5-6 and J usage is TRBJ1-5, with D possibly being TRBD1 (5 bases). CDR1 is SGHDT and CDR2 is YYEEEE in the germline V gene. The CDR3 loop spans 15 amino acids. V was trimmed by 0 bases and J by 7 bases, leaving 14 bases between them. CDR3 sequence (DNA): TGTGCCAGCAGCTTGGGCCAGGTGGAGGGGCAGCCCCAGCATTTT. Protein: CASSLGQVEGQPQHF.